The following is a TCR beta chain sequence with its context. Its cognate antigen is unknown. V dropped 4 bases and J dropped 7 bases, with 21 bases sitting between them. The CDR3 contains 15 residues. CDR1 SGDLS and CDR2 YYNGEE come from the germline V gene. This specimen belongs to a study of CD8 T cells in ankylosing spondylitis. Findings and limits, study-wide: CD8+ cells made up the disease-linked clones, which were relatively rare in peripheral blood. Clones linked to disease were reported to show significant enrichment in matched ankylosing spondylitis synovial fluid. Earlier work had already found some motif variants in reactive arthritis synovial fluid and blood.

By quantitative 5'-RACE with molecular barcodes, the TCR beta libraries were made. TCRdb used MiXCR to reprocess the 5' RACE reads, holding one entry per CDR3 protein. The sample has approximately 25,000 distinct CDR3 sequences, less than 3% seen once. V and J are TRBV9 and TRBJ2-7; the D is unclear. The receptor was derived from a female donor with ankylosing spondylitis or in good health (not recorded which). Sequences were obtained from blood, either unsorted or a sorted T cell fraction (not recorded which). CDR3 sequence: CASSKDPFGTLEQYF. CDR3 in DNA: TGTGCCAGCAGCAAGGACCCATTTGGAACTCTAGAGCAGTACTTC.